The text below deals with one T cell receptor beta chain. This specimen comes from a study of T cell changes during pregnancy in multiple sclerosis. The CDR3 runs 14 residues. Trimming pared 6 bases from V and 9 bases from J, leaving 17 bases between. In germline, CDR1 is MNHNS, CDR2 SASEGT. Produced via immunoSEQ multiplex PCR; TCRdb's table is partial and in-frame only. The data hold tens of thousands of clones, with about 91% observed a single time. This sequence joins TRBV6-1 and TRBJ2-2; D might be TRBD1 (6 bases). This TCR was sampled from a female donor with multiple sclerosis, enrolled in a pregnancy study. The sample here was peripheral blood, taken before pregnancy. CDR3 sequence reads: CASRIQGIDWELFF. The CDR3 DNA sequence: TGTGCCAGCAGGATACAGGGAATCGATTGGGAGCTGTTTTTT.